The 28 T cell receptor beta chains below all came from one sample that was sequenced in a study of beta chain features in type 1 diabetes. Expressed TCRB transcripts were sequenced, since all the RNA that had been isolated was reverse transcribed. Generated by immunoSEQ multiplex PCR, the TCRdb table keeps only in-frame clones and is missing some. The sample yields 200,000 to 250,000 clones, around 9.6% seen once. Sample: naive CD4+ T cells from blood. Every receptor here comes from a woman between 18 and 29 years old in good health.

This clone occurred a few times. This chain links TRBV28 with TRBJ2-7; possible D gene TRBD2, 5 bases. The CDR3 sequence is 15 residues long. Trimming took off 6 bases at V and 2 bases at J, with 17 bases between the two ends. The germline gives CDR1 MDHEN, CDR2 SYDVKM. DNA for the CDR3: TGTGCCAGCAGCAGAGGGCGGACCTATACCTACGAGCAGTACTTC. This codes for CASSRGRTYTYEQYF. Supplemented by reference TRBV28 and TRBJ2-7, the full variable domain reads DVKVTQSSRYLVKRTGEKVFLECVQDMDHENMFWYRQDPGLGLRLIYFSYDVKMKEKGDIPEGYSVSREKKERFSLILESASTNQTSMYLCASSRGRTYTYEQYFGPGTRLTVT.

In this sample, this clone turned up a few times. This chain links TRBV5-1 with TRBJ2-1, with 11 bases aligning to TRBD2. Trimming cost V 7 bases and J 8 bases; bases outside gene matches: 5. There are 13 residues in the CDR3. The V gene's germline CDR1 is SGHRS and CDR2 YFSETQ. In DNA, the CDR3 is TGCGCCAGCGGGACTAGCGGAGATGATGAGCAGTTCTTC. Protein sequence: CASGTSGDDEQFF. The whole variable domain, filled in from reference TRBV5-1 and TRBJ2-1, reads KAGVTQTPRYLIKTRGQQVTLSCSPISGHRSVSWYQQTPGQGLQFLFEYFSETQRNKGNFPGRFSGRQFSNSRSEMNVSTLELGDSALYLCASGTSGDDEQFFGPGTRLTVL.

This clone has just a few counts. The V gene is TRBV11-2, the J gene TRBJ2-1; tentatively, D is TRBD2 (6 bases). Trimming took 5 bases from V and 9 from J, leaving 14 bases between them. The CDR3 length is 13 residues. The germline gives CDR1 SGHAT, CDR2 FQNNGV. The CDR3: CASSPGSGGEQFF. The CDR3 nucleotides are TGTGCCAGCAGCCCCGGTAGCGGTGGTGAGCAGTTCTTC.

The chain carries TRBV7-2 and TRBJ2-7; tentatively, D is TRBD2 (6 bases). CDR3 size: 14 residues. V lost 4 bases and J lost 4, with 14 bases in between. Germline values: CDR1 SGHTA, CDR2 FQGNSA. In DNA form, the CDR3 reads TGTGCCAGCAGCTCCAGGACGGGGACTTACGAGCAGTACTTC. Protein sequence: CASSSRTGTYEQYF.

J is TRBJ2-5 and V is TRBV2; the match to TRBD2 covers 7 bases. The CDR3 length is 13 residues. V lost 7 bases and J lost 3; bases outside the gene matches: 5. The germline V gene has CDR1 SNHLY and CDR2 FYNNEI. This chain's CDR3 is CASNYAGEETQYF. The CDR3 DNA reads as TGTGCCAGCAATTATGCGGGAGAAGAGACCCAGTACTTC.

This clone was picked up a small number of times. The V gene is TRBV10-3, the J gene TRBJ1-2; 9 nucleotides align to TRBD1. J was trimmed by 1 base and V by 7 bases; bases with no gene match: 16. This CDR3 spans 18 amino acids. The V gene's germline CDR1 is ENHRY and CDR2 SYGVKD. The CDR3 is CAITDRNQPGQGNYGYTF. The CDR3 DNA reads as TGTGCCATCACCGATAGGAACCAACCGGGACAGGGTAACTATGGCTACACCTTC.

The J gene is TRBJ1-3, the V gene TRBV6-5; D is unclear. This CDR3 comprises 16 residues. Germline V gene lookup returns CDR1 MNHEY and CDR2 SVGAGI. Trimming removed 2 bases from V and 9 bases from J, with 20 bases in between. CDR3 DNA: TGTGCCAGCAGTTACGCTCCGGGCTCGGGAGTCGGCACCATATATTTT. It yields the protein CASSYAPGSGVGTIYF.

This rearrangement joins TRBV4-1 to TRBJ1-1; no firm D call. CDR1 and CDR2 (germline): MGHRA, YSYEKL. V shed 0 bases and J shed 5 bases, with 16 bases lying between them. This CDR3 contains 16 residues. The CDR3 reads CASSQDYEGFGTEAFF. CDR3 bases: TGCGCCAGCAGCCAAGATTATGAGGGATTCGGAACTGAAGCTTTCTTT.

This chain uses TRBV7-9 with TRBJ1-5, with D possibly matching TRBD1 (5 bases). Germline loops: CDR1 SEHNR, CDR2 FQNEAQ (reference sequence). V shed 1 base and J shed 2 bases, with 15 bases lying between them. This CDR3 spans 17 amino acids. The CDR3 region is CASSLGGGILGNQPQHF. In DNA form, the CDR3 reads TGTGCCAGCAGCTTAGGCGGGGGGATTTTGGGCAATCAGCCCCAGCATTTT.

This clone was recorded many times. The rearrangement joins TRBV30 to TRBJ2-1, with TRBD1 matching over 9 bases. Germline trimming cut 7 bases from V and 6 bases from J; bases unmatched to any gene: 1. CDR1 and CDR2 (germline): GTSNPN, SVGIG (reference sequence). The CDR3 consists of 11 residues. The CDR3 loop is CASTGGNEQFF. In nucleotides, the CDR3 is TGTGCCTCGACAGGGGGCAATGAGCAGTTCTTC.

The rearrangement uses TRBV5-1 and TRBJ2-1; 15 bases align to TRBD2. Germline V gives CDR1 SGHRS, CDR2 YFSETQ. The CDR3 extends over 18 amino acids. V lost 2 bases, J lost 8 bases, and 11 bases stayed unmatched. In DNA form, the CDR3 reads TGCGCCAGCAGCTTAGGGACTAGCGGGGGGCAACCCCGCGATGAGCAGTTCTTC. Translated: CASSLGTSGGQPRDEQFF.

This clone was counted only a few times. The chain is built from TRBV10-2 and TRBJ1-1; D gene unclear. V gave up 4 bases and J gave up 1 base, with 13 bases separating them. The CDR3 spans 15 residues. Germline V gene sequence: CDR1 WSHSY, CDR2 SAAADI. This CDR3 is CASSVTDGGNTEAFF. The CDR3 DNA is TGCGCCAGCAGTGTAACGGACGGAGGGAACACTGAAGCTTTCTTT.

With respect to this clone: At one boundary the junction diverges from the germline segment, which might be a read error. This chain joins TRBV2 and TRBJ1-6; TRBD1 agrees at 8 bases. Germline CDR1 is SNHLY and CDR2 is FYNNEI. CDR3 length: 15 residues. DNA for the CDR3: TGTGCCAGCAGGGAAGACAGGGGAACTAATTCACCCCTCCACTTT. Encoded protein: CASREDRGTNSPLHF.

The table lists this clone with a few counts. The chain couples TRBV19 to TRBJ1-5, with 8 bases aligning to TRBD1. CDR1 and CDR2 (germline): LNHDA, SQIVND (reference sequence). Trimming cost V 1 base and J 1 base; bases outside gene matches: 3. The CDR3 has 16 amino acids. This CDR3 reads CASSIGDRRSNQPQHF. DNA of the CDR3: TGTGCCAGTAGTATAGGGGACAGGCGAAGCAATCAGCCCCAGCATTTT.

In its sample, this clone was seen a few times. The chain is built from TRBV30 and TRBJ2-7; 13 bases agree with TRBD2. There are 16 residues in the CDR3. The ends lost 5 bases at V and 2 bases at J; junction bases unmatched: 9. Germline CDR1 GTSNPN, CDR2 SVGIG (reference sequence). The DNA of the CDR3 is TGTGCCTGGCCCAAAGGGACTAGCGGGAACCCCTACGAGCAGTACTTC. It encodes CAWPKGTSGNPYEQYF.

This clone was counted a few times. J is TRBJ1-2 and V is TRBV13; D uncertain. This CDR3 comprises 13 residues. CDR1 is PRHDT and CDR2 is FYEKMQ in the germline V gene (reference sequence). The ends were cut back, 3 bases at V and 2 bases at J, with 7 bases in the middle. CDR3 loop: CASSLRKNYGYTF. The CDR3 DNA is TGTGCCAGCAGCTTGAGGAAGAACTATGGCTACACCTTC.

This clone was picked up a small number of times. This chain uses TRBV7-9 with TRBJ1-4; maybe TRBD1 (6 bases). Trimming stripped 1 base from V and 8 bases from J, with 14 bases between. Per the germline V gene, CDR1 is SEHNR and CDR2 is FQNEAQ (reference sequence). CDR3 size: 15 residues. This chain's CDR3 is CASSLGQGLTEKLFF. The CDR3 bases are TGTGCCAGCAGCTTAGGGCAGGGGCTTACAGAAAAACTGTTTTTT.

This clone was counted between two and nine times. The chain is built from TRBV30 and TRBJ2-7; TRBD2 might be the D (6 bases). V was pared by 3 bases and J by 0 bases, with 12 bases between. The CDR3 has 14 amino acids. Germline assignment: CDR1 GTSNPN and CDR2 SVGIG (reference sequence). This CDR3 reads CAWRRAGSSYEQYF. CDR3 DNA: TGTGCCTGGAGGCGAGCGGGTAGCTCCTACGAGCAGTACTTC.

The rearrangement joins TRBV7-9 to TRBJ2-3, with 9 nucleotides matching TRBD1. V lost 5 bases to trimming and J lost 2 bases; unmatched junction nucleotides: 8. Germline V gene data show CDR1 as SEHNR and CDR2 as FQNEAQ (reference sequence). The CDR3 length is 16 residues. The CDR3 nucleotides read TGTGCCAGCAGCCAGTACCGGGACAGGGACACAGATACGCAGTATTTT. Translation gives CASSQYRDRDTDTQYF. Combining the CDR3 with reference TRBV7-9 and TRBJ2-3 gives the whole variable domain DTGVSQNPRHKITKRGQNVTFRCDPISEHNRLYWYRQTLGQGPEFLTYFQNEAQLEKSRLLSDRFSAERPKGSFSTLEIQRTEQGDSAMYLCASSQYRDRDTDTQYFGPGTRLTVL.

This clone was seen many times. J is TRBJ2-1 and V is TRBV7-9, with 7 bases matching TRBD2. This CDR3 is built from 15 residues. V gave up 3 bases and J gave up 8 bases; unmatched junction bases: 10. CDR1 and CDR2 (germline): SEHNR, FQNEAQ (reference sequence). Here the CDR3 reads CASSFGRGIIDEQFF. The CDR3 region has the DNA TGTGCCAGCAGCTTCGGGCGGGGGATTATCGATGAGCAGTTCTTC.

In nucleotides, the CDR3 is TGTGCCTGGAGTGGGACAGATAATGAAAAACTGTTTTTT. Amino acids: CAWSGTDNEKLFF. This chain connects TRBV30 to TRBJ1-4, with D perhaps TRBD1 (6 bases). The germline gives CDR1 GTSNPN, CDR2 SVGIG (reference sequence). The germline V and J ends were trimmed by 1 base and 4 bases, with 7 bases remaining between them. The CDR3 extends over 13 amino acids.

This clone has just a few counts. The chain recombines TRBV4-1 with TRBJ1-4; D gene ambiguous. Germline V gives CDR1 MGHRA, CDR2 YSYEKL. Trimming pared 1 base from V and 7 bases from J, leaving 7 bases between. The CDR3 has 13 amino acids. CDR3 amino acids: CASSQVLSEKLFF. In DNA, the CDR3 is TGCGCCAGCAGCCAAGTTCTGTCTGAAAAACTGTTTTTT.

This clone occurred a few times. The chain uses TRBV25-1 and TRBJ1-6; 9 nucleotides match TRBD1. Germline loops: CDR1 MGHDK, CDR2 SYGVNS. V dropped 6 bases and J dropped 9; count of bases not matched to a gene: 18. This CDR3 region has 18 residues. CDR3 protein: CASRKPSVGQGMTSPLHF. As DNA, the CDR3 is TGTGCCAGCAGGAAGCCTAGTGTGGGACAGGGAATGACTTCACCCCTCCACTTT.

The rearrangement links TRBV27 to TRBJ1-2, with TRBD1 as a possible D gene (5 bases). The CDR3 covers 14 residues. Germline V gene lookup returns CDR1 MNHEY and CDR2 SMNVEV (reference sequence). V was trimmed by 0 bases and J by 3 bases, leaving 8 bases between them. CDR3 sequence: CASSLSPGHYGYTF. The CDR3 DNA follows: TGTGCCAGCAGTTTATCCCCAGGGCACTATGGCTACACCTTC.

The chain couples TRBV4-2 to TRBJ2-7; D is perhaps TRBD2 (5 bases). Trimming left V 3 bases short and J 2 bases short, with 14 bases between. The CDR3 has 15 residues. CDR1 is LGHNA, CDR2 YNFKEQ, per germline. CDR3 loop: CASSHKPGSTYEQYF. CDR3 bases: TGTGCCAGCAGCCATAAGCCGGGATCTACCTACGAGCAGTACTTC.

This clone was observed a handful of times. The genes are TRBV5-4 and TRBJ1-2; tentative D call: TRBD1 (6 bases). CDR1 and CDR2 from the germline V gene are SGHNT and YYREEE (reference sequence). The V and J ends lost 6 bases and 3 bases respectively, with 18 bases between them. The CDR3 contains 15 residues. The CDR3 spells CASKPSTGWDYGYTF. In DNA, the CDR3 is TGTGCCAGCAAGCCCTCGACAGGCTGGGACTATGGCTACACCTTC.

The rearrangement uses TRBV6-5 and TRBJ2-7, with D possibly TRBD1 on 5 matching bases. The CDR3 contains 11 residues. From germline, CDR1 is MNHEY and CDR2 SVGAGI. With 10 bases removed from V and 9 bases from J, the gap between germline ends came to 16 bases. CDR3 sequence reads: CATSSGIVQYF. CDR3 DNA sequence: TGTGCCACCTCGTCAGGGATAGTGCAGTACTTC.

This clone showed up just a few times. The chain recombines TRBV2 with TRBJ1-2, with TRBD1 matching 7 bases. This CDR3 contains 14 residues. Unmatched junction bases numbered 8, after V lost 6 bases and J lost 4 bases. Per the germline V gene, CDR1 is SNHLY and CDR2 is FYNNEI. The CDR3 DNA is TGTGCCAGCAGCCCCCAGGGGGAAGGCTATGGCTACACCTTC. Encoded protein: CASSPQGEGYGYTF.